This passage covers 11 T cell receptor beta chains from one sample sequenced in a study of blood T cell repertoires in COVID-19. The method was immunoSEQ multiplex PCR; TCRdb's version includes in-frame clones alone and lacks a portion of them. The table includes fewer than 130,000 clones, nearly 80% detected once. Material: peripheral blood. The origin of the receptors is an elderly woman with active or convalescent COVID-19.

The chain links TRBV5-4 to TRBJ1-3; TRBD1 aligns across 8 bases. V trimming: 4 bases; J trimming: 2 bases; junction bases outside the gene matches: 2. The CDR3 has 14 amino acids. Germline CDR1 reads SGHNT; CDR2 reads YYREEE (reference sequence). The CDR3 DNA is TGTGCCAGCAGCCTACAGGGGGCTGGAAACACCATATATTTT. Translating gives CASSLQGAGNTIYF.

The chain uses TRBV6-1 and TRBJ1-3; 7 bases fit TRBD1. The CDR3 is 16 residues long. CDR1 MNHNS and CDR2 SASEGT come from the germline V gene. With V trimmed by 4 bases and J by 0 bases, 6 bases remained unmatched. The CDR3 is CASSALTGFSGNTIYF. The CDR3 coding sequence is TGTGCCAGCAGTGCACTGACAGGGTTCTCTGGAAACACCATATATTTT.

The chain combines TRBV9 with TRBJ1-2, with D hard to call. The germline CDR1 and CDR2 sequences are SGDLS and YYNGEE. The CDR3 is 18 amino acids. V lost 0 bases to trimming and J lost 1 base, with 19 bases between them. The CDR3 region has the DNA TGTGCCAGCAGCGTAGGTCAGAGGACTGAGAGGGTTAACTATGGCTACACCTTC. Translation gives CASSVGQRTERVNYGYTF.

The CDR3 nucleotides are TGTGCCAGCAGCCAACTCCCGGGACAGGGAGGTCAGCCCCAGCATTTT. Encoded protein: CASSQLPGQGGQPQHF. The chain is built from TRBV4-2 and TRBJ1-5; TRBD1 matches 9 bases. V lost 2 bases to trimming and J lost 6 bases; unmatched junction nucleotides: 8. This CDR3 spans 16 amino acids. Germline CDR1 LGHNA, CDR2 YNFKEQ.

The chain uses TRBV5-5 and TRBJ2-1; no clear D. This CDR3 comprises 15 residues. Germline V lookup: CDR1 SGHKS, CDR2 YYEKEE (reference sequence). Trimming pared 0 bases from V and 0 bases from J, leaving 7 bases between. Here the CDR3 reads CASSLEPSSYNEQFF. As DNA, the CDR3 is TGTGCCAGCAGCTTGGAGCCGAGCTCCTACAATGAGCAGTTCTTC.

This rearrangement joins TRBV5-1 to TRBJ2-1; TRBD2 agrees at 14 bases. This CDR3 spans 16 amino acids. Trimming removed 4 bases from V and 6 bases from J; junction bases left unmatched: 6. Germline assignment: CDR1 SGHRS and CDR2 YFSETQ. This CDR3 reads CASSTGLAGGSNEQFF. For the CDR3, the DNA is TGCGCCAGCAGCACAGGACTAGCGGGAGGATCCAATGAGCAGTTCTTC. The full variable domain, in which reference TRBV5-1 and TRBJ2-1 provide the parts outside the CDR3, is KAGVTQTPRYLIKTRGQQVTLSCSPISGHRSVSWYQQTPGQGLQFLFEYFSETQRNKGNFPGRFSGRQFSNSRSEMNVSTLELGDSALYLCASSTGLAGGSNEQFFGPGTRLTVL.

The chain joins TRBV18 to TRBJ2-1; D uncertain. Germline CDR1 and CDR2: KGHSH and LQKENI. Trimming took off 6 bases at V and 15 bases at J, with 18 bases between the two ends. CDR3 length: 12 residues. Here the CDR3 DNA reads TGTGCCAGCTCGGCAGGATCGTCATCGCCGTTCTTC. Translated: CASSAGSSSPFF.

The genes are TRBV4-3 and TRBJ2-7, with D perhaps TRBD2 (5 bases). CDR1 and CDR2 from the germline V gene are LGHNA and YSLEER. The CDR3 runs 15 residues. The V end lost 0 bases, the J end lost 6 bases, and 15 bases lay between the germline ends. CDR3 residues: CASSQDVFGNGEQYF. As DNA, the CDR3 is TGCGCCAGCAGCCAAGATGTATTCGGGAACGGCGAGCAGTACTTC.

This clone was picked up a small number of times. The chain couples TRBV3-1 (or the pseudogene TRBV3-2) to TRBJ2-1; D perhaps matches TRBD1 (6 bases). The germline V gene encodes CDR1 LGHDT and CDR2 YNNKEL (reference sequence). CDR3 length: 17 amino acids. V was clipped by 2 bases and J by 2 bases, with 16 bases between them. In DNA, the CDR3 is TGTGCCAGCAGCCAACAAGGGACAAGCGGCCCCTACAATGAGCAGTTCTTC. It yields the protein CASSQQGTSGPYNEQFF.

The chain couples TRBV2 to TRBJ2-3; the D gene is possibly TRBD2 (5 bases). Germline loops: CDR1 SNHLY, CDR2 FYNNEI. The CDR3 is made up of 13 amino acids. Trimming took off 3 bases at V and 4 bases at J, with 8 bases between the two ends. The chain's CDR3 is CASSDLAADTQYF. CDR3 nucleotides: TGTGCCAGCAGTGATCTAGCAGCAGATACGCAGTATTTT.

V gene TRBV7-2 combines with J gene TRBJ2-1, with TRBD2 matching over 7 bases. Germline loops: CDR1 SGHTA, CDR2 FQGNSA. After removal of 5 bases from V and 6 bases from J, the junction contained 10 bases not matched to a gene. The length of the CDR3 is 15 residues. CDR3 in amino acids: CASSLGLGYPNEQFF. DNA for the CDR3: TGTGCCAGCAGCCTTGGACTAGGTTACCCCAATGAGCAGTTCTTC.